This entry lists 31 T cell receptor beta chains sequenced from one sample in a study of shared clonotypes between healthy human individuals. Only in-frame clones appear in the TCRdb table, and some are missing; sequencing was by immunoSEQ multiplex PCR. Of under 1,900,000 clones in the sample, less than 99% were seen once. The sequencing input was naive CD4+ T cells sorted from blood. Subset reported: CD45RA+ positively selected. These receptors were obtained from a man under 40 in good health.

The genes are TRBV5-1 and TRBJ2-1; D is undetermined. This CDR3 has 14 residues. Germline loops: CDR1 SGHRS, CDR2 YFSETQ. The ends were cut back, 0 bases at V and 5 bases at J, with 9 bases in the middle. The CDR3 nucleotides read TGCGCCAGCAGCTTGGTGCCGTCCCACAATGAGCAGTTCTTC. Translating it yields CASSLVPSHNEQFF.

The chain combines TRBV5-1 with TRBJ2-7; D might be TRBD2 (5 bases). The CDR3 is 14 amino acids. V was shortened by 8 bases and J by 3 bases, with 18 bases between the two germline ends. Germline loops: CDR1 SGHRS, CDR2 YFSETQ. In DNA form, the CDR3 reads TGCGCCAGTCGCCGGGAATACGTGTTCTACGAGCAGTACTTC. Residues: CASRREYVFYEQYF.

Concerning this clone: The sample carries other DNA sequences with the same CDR3. The chain couples TRBV29-1 to TRBJ1-4, with a weak D call TRBD1 (6 bases). The germline V gene has CDR1 SQVTM and CDR2 ANQGSEA. Between the trimmed V and J ends, which lost 4 bases and 3 bases, there was a span of 9 bases. CDR3 length: 13 residues. CDR3 nucleotides: TGCAGCGTTGCTGGGGGCCCTAATGAAAAACTGTTTTTT. This codes for CSVAGGPNEKLFF.

This chain links TRBV19 with TRBJ2-1; D unresolved. Germline V gene data show CDR1 as LNHDA and CDR2 as SQIVND (reference sequence). This CDR3 contains 14 residues. The V end was cut by 1 base, the J end by 4 bases, with 8 bases between. CDR3 protein: CASSIVGRYNEQFF. The CDR3 coding sequence is TGTGCCAGTAGTATAGTGGGCAGATACAATGAGCAGTTCTTC.

About this clone: Other DNA sequences from this sample encode an identical CDR3 as well. The chain recombines TRBV28 with TRBJ1-2; D not resolved. CDR3 length equals 13 residues. The V gene's germline CDR1 is MDHEN and CDR2 SYDVKM. V dropped 6 bases and J dropped 0 bases, with 8 bases sitting between them. CDR3 DNA: TGTGCCAGCAGGACATTGACTAACTATGGCTACACCTTC. Amino acids: CASRTLTNYGYTF.

The rearrangement links TRBV5-1 to TRBJ2-7, with 11 bases fitting TRBD2. CDR3 length: 16 amino acids. CDR1 and CDR2 (germline): SGHRS, YFSETQ. The trim removed 0 bases at V and 5 bases at J, leaving 7 bases unmatched. The CDR3 nucleotides read TGCGCCAGCAGCTTGGGAACTAGCGGGAGTATCAACGAGCAGTACTTC. Its protein is CASSLGTSGSINEQYF.

The V gene is TRBV6-6, the J gene TRBJ2-3, with 9 positions matching TRBD2. With V trimmed by 6 bases and J by 0 bases, 1 base remained unmatched. Germline CDR1 and CDR2: MNHNY and SVGAGI (reference sequence). This CDR3 comprises 14 residues. Here the CDR3 DNA reads TGTGCCAGCAGGACTAGCGGAAGCACAGATACGCAGTATTTT. Translation: CASRTSGSTDTQYF.

J is TRBJ1-4 and V is TRBV18, with D unclear. The CDR3 is 13 residues long. V lost 4 bases to trimming and J lost 5 bases, with 8 bases between them. Germline V gene lookup returns CDR1 KGHSH and CDR2 LQKENI. The CDR3 DNA reads as TGTGCCAGCTCACGGATTGAGAATGAAAAACTGTTTTTT. This translates into CASSRIENEKLFF.

The J gene is TRBJ2-3, the V gene TRBV5-5, with D possibly matching TRBD2 (6 bases). CDR3 length: 16 amino acids. Germline V gene sequence: CDR1 SGHKS, CDR2 YYEKEE (reference sequence). Trimming cost V 1 base and J 0 bases, with 12 bases left between them. The CDR3 nucleotides are TGTGCCAGCAGCTTGAGTCCCGGGACTAGCACAGATACGCAGTATTTT. Translating gives CASSLSPGTSTDTQYF.

This clone appeared a single time. The rearrangement joins TRBV7-9 to TRBJ2-5; 9 nucleotides line up with TRBD1. Germline CDR1 is SEHNR and CDR2 is FQNEAQ (reference sequence). With 5 bases clipped from V and 1 base from J, the junction kept 5 bases outside the gene matches. This CDR3 has 15 residues. The CDR3 region has the DNA TGTGCCAGCAGCCTAGGGACAGGGATCCAAGAGACCCAGTACTTC. It codes for CASSLGTGIQETQYF.

V is TRBV6-5 and J is TRBJ2-1; 10 bases are shared with TRBD1. CDR1 MNHEY and CDR2 SVGAGI come from the germline V gene. The J segment lost 5 bases and the V segment lost 2 bases, leaving 6 bases of the junction unmatched. CDR3 length: 16 residues. The CDR3 spells CASSYPGDRGHNEQFF. CDR3 nucleotides: TGTGCCAGCAGTTACCCGGGGGACAGGGGACACAATGAGCAGTTCTTC.

The CDR3 bases are TGTGCCAGCTCACCACGCCGTATTCGCACTGAAGCTTTCTTT. It translates to CASSPRRIRTEAFF. V and J are TRBV18 and TRBJ1-1; D remains unclear. This CDR3 region has 14 residues. The germline gives CDR1 KGHSH, CDR2 LQKENI. The V and J ends lost 1 base and 4 bases respectively, with 10 bases between them.

The chain combines TRBV5-1 with TRBJ2-7; 7 positions agree with TRBD2. The V and J ends lost 4 bases and 2 bases, in that order; junction bases with no gene match: 18. Germline CDR1 and CDR2: SGHRS and YFSETQ. CDR3 length: 18 amino acids. CDR3 region: CASSLGLLTSRKTYEQYF. As DNA, the CDR3 is TGCGCCAGCAGCCTGGGGCTACTGACTAGCCGGAAAACCTACGAGCAGTACTTC.

The rearrangement links TRBV5-5 to TRBJ1-5; 8 positions agree with TRBD1. With V trimmed by 6 bases and J by 6 bases, 5 bases remained unmatched. CDR1 is SGHKS and CDR2 is YYEKEE in the germline V gene (reference sequence). This CDR3 contains 13 residues. This CDR3 is CASTQGAGQPQHF. For the CDR3, the DNA is TGTGCCAGCACCCAGGGGGCAGGTCAGCCCCAGCATTTT.

Points on this clone: This sample also contains other DNA sequences that code for the same CDR3. The genes are TRBV19 and TRBJ2-2, with D maybe TRBD2 (6 bases). Germline V lookup: CDR1 LNHDA, CDR2 SQIVND (reference sequence). The V end was cut by 1 base, the J end by 5 bases, with 8 bases between. The CDR3 totals 14 residues. The CDR3 sequence: CASSIVGGTGELFF. CDR3 coding DNA: TGTGCCAGTAGTATAGTCGGGGGAACCGGGGAGCTGTTTTTT.

The rearrangement uses TRBV9 and TRBJ2-5, with TRBD2 as a possible D gene (5 bases). Germline CDR1 SGDLS, CDR2 YYNGEE. The CDR3 has 14 amino acids. V was trimmed by 5 bases and J by 1 base, leaving 12 bases between them. The CDR3 nucleotides read TGTGCCAGCAGAGGAGGACGGCTCCAAGAGACCCAGTACTTC. This sequence encodes CASRGGRLQETQYF.

The chain couples TRBV5-1 to TRBJ2-5; possibly TRBD1 or TRBD2 for D (6 bases each). The length of the CDR3 is 14 residues. Germline CDR1 SGHRS, CDR2 YFSETQ. V was pared by 5 bases and J by 4 bases, with 15 bases between. The CDR3 nucleotides are TGCGCCAGCAGAAGGGATGGAGGGGGAGAGACCCAGTACTTC. It is translated as CASRRDGGGETQYF.

CDR3: CASSPGVTLMGGYTF. The CDR3 nucleotides are TGTGCCAGCAGCCCAGGGGTAACCCTCATGGGCGGCTACACCTTC. The chain employs TRBV28 and TRBJ1-2, with a weak D call TRBD1 (6 bases). Per the germline V gene, CDR1 is MDHEN and CDR2 is SYDVKM. The CDR3 runs to 15 residues. V was cut by 6 bases and J by 8 bases, with 22 bases left in between.

The chain recombines TRBV18 with TRBJ1-5; 9 nucleotides align to TRBD1. The CDR3 extends over 15 amino acids. The junction had 7 bases not matched to a gene; V was cut back by 4 bases and J by 6 bases. Germline lookup yields CDR1 KGHSH and CDR2 LQKENI. The CDR3 loop reads CASSLTGGEGQPQHF. The CDR3 nucleotides are TGTGCCAGCTCACTTACAGGGGGCGAAGGTCAGCCCCAGCATTTT.

The V and J genes are TRBV19 and TRBJ2-5; D unclear. In germline, CDR1 is LNHDA, CDR2 SQIVND (reference sequence). V was shortened by 4 bases and J by 0 bases, with 9 bases between the two germline ends. This CDR3 is built from 14 residues. CDR3 in amino acids: CASSKTKYQETQYF. The CDR3 nucleotides are TGTGCCAGTAGTAAGACAAAGTACCAAGAGACCCAGTACTTC.

The chain employs TRBV9 and TRBJ2-1, with TRBD1 identical over 10 bases. The CDR3 spans 15 residues. The germline V gene encodes CDR1 SGDLS and CDR2 YYNGEE. V trimming: 5 bases; J trimming: 4 bases; junction bases outside the gene matches: 6. CDR3 coding DNA: TGTGCCAGCAGTGGGACAGGGGATGAGTACAATGAGCAGTTCTTC. Translation gives CASSGTGDEYNEQFF.

The chain couples TRBV18 to TRBJ2-1, with no clear D. Per germline, CDR1 KGHSH and CDR2 LQKENI. Trimming took off 0 bases at V and 5 bases at J, with 11 bases between the two ends. This CDR3 comprises 15 residues. The DNA for the CDR3 is TGTGCCAGCTCACCACCGACGTTGATGAACAATGAGCAGTTCTTC. It encodes CASSPPTLMNNEQFF.

The rearrangement uses TRBV6-6 and TRBJ2-5, with 10 bases that match TRBD1. The CDR3 consists of 15 residues. Germline-derived CDR1 and CDR2 are MNHNY and SVGAGI (reference sequence). V dropped 4 bases and J dropped 5; count of bases not matched to a gene: 7. CDR3 nucleotides: TGTGCCAGCAGTTTCTGGGGACAGGGGACGGAGACCCAGTACTTC. Its translation is CASSFWGQGTETQYF.

This rearrangement joins TRBV7-9 to TRBJ2-1; 7 bases fit TRBD2. CDR1 is SEHNR and CDR2 is FQNEAQ in the germline V gene (reference sequence). The CDR3 has 15 amino acids. Losses at the gene ends were 3 bases for V and 2 bases for J; bases not matched to a gene: 4. The CDR3 DNA reads TGTGCCAGCAGCTTCCTAGCGGAGACCTACAATGAGCAGTTCTTC. Protein product: CASSFLAETYNEQFF.

The chain recombines TRBV27 with TRBJ1-5; a weak D match, TRBD1 (6 bases). The germline V and J ends were trimmed by 2 bases and 5 bases, with 10 bases remaining between them. Looked up from germline, CDR1 is MNHEY and CDR2 is SMNVEV (reference sequence). The CDR3 spans 14 residues. The CDR3 bases are TGTGCCAGCAGTTTAATAGGGGGGGATCAGCCCCAGCATTTT. It codes for CASSLIGGDQPQHF.

The chain is built from TRBV12-5 and TRBJ2-5, with TRBD1 identical over 8 bases. The CDR3 contains 13 residues. V lost 5 bases and J lost 4; bases outside the gene matches: 3. The germline CDR1 and CDR2 sequences are LGHNT and FRNRAP. CDR3 DNA sequence: TGTGCTAGTGGTCCCACAGGGGGAGAGACCCAGTACTTC. Amino acid sequence: CASGPTGGETQYF.

The chain couples TRBV11-3 to TRBJ2-1; possible D gene TRBD1, 7 bases. Germline lookup yields CDR1 SGHNT and CDR2 YENEEA. Trimming removed 5 bases at V and 10 bases at J, with 21 bases between. The CDR3 is 15 residues long. The CDR3 DNA sequence: TGTGCCAGCAGCCGACAGGGAACTAGGGGGGAAGAGCAGTTCTTC. As protein: CASSRQGTRGEEQFF. The full variable domain, completed using reference TRBV11-3 and TRBJ2-1, is EAGVVQSPRYKIIEKKQPVAFWCNPISGHNTLYWYLQNLGQGPELLIRYENEEAVDDSQLPKDRFSAERLKGVDSTLKIQPAELGDSAVYLCASSRQGTRGEEQFFGPGTRLTVL.

V and J are TRBV14 and TRBJ2-5; TRBD2 agrees at 11 bases. In germline, CDR1 is SGHDN, CDR2 FVKESK. The ends lost 4 bases at V and 0 bases at J; junction bases unmatched: 4. This CDR3 is built from 16 residues. The CDR3 loop reads CASSRRTSGYQETQYF. The CDR3 DNA sequence: TGTGCCAGCAGCCGCAGGACTAGCGGGTACCAAGAGACCCAGTACTTC.

The chain uses TRBV5-1 and TRBJ2-7; D ambiguous. Germline V gene sequence: CDR1 SGHRS, CDR2 YFSETQ. Trimming removed 6 bases at V and 0 bases at J, with 19 bases between. CDR3 length: 16 residues. CDR3 sequence (DNA): TGCGCCAGCAATCTAGGTCGTGTTTGGGACTCCTACGAGCAGTACTTC. Translated, it gives CASNLGRVWDSYEQYF.

The V and J genes are TRBV4-3 and TRBJ1-2, with no clear D. Trimming shortened V by 5 bases and J by 2 bases, and 18 bases separated the two germline ends. CDR3 length: 16 residues. Germline V gives CDR1 LGHNA, CDR2 YSLEER. CDR3 bases: TGCGCCAGCAGCGAAAGCCTACCCCGCTGGAACTATGGCTACACCTTC. It is translated as CASSESLPRWNYGYTF.

The gene calls are TRBV7-2 and TRBJ2-5; D might be TRBD1 or TRBD2, each matching 7 bases. V gave up 1 base and J gave up 4 bases, with 22 bases separating them. The CDR3 is 18 amino acids. Per germline, CDR1 SGHTA and CDR2 FQGNSA. This CDR3 reads CASSLVFQGPRGGETQYF. The CDR3 DNA reads as TGTGCCAGCAGCTTAGTCTTTCAGGGACCCAGGGGGGGAGAGACCCAGTACTTC.